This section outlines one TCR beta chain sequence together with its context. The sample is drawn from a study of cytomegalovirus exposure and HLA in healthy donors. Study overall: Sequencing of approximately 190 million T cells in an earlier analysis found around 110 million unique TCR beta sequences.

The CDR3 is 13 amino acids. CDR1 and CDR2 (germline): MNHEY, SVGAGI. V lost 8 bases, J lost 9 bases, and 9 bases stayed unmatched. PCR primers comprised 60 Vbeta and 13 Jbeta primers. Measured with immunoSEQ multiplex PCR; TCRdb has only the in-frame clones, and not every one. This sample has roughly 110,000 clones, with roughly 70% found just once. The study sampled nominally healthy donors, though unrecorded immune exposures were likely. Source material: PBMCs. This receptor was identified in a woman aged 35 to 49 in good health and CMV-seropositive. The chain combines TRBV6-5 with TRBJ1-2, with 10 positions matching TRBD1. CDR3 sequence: CASRVPGQGRYTF. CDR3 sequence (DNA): TGTGCCAGCCGTGTACCGGGACAGGGGCGCTACACCTTC.